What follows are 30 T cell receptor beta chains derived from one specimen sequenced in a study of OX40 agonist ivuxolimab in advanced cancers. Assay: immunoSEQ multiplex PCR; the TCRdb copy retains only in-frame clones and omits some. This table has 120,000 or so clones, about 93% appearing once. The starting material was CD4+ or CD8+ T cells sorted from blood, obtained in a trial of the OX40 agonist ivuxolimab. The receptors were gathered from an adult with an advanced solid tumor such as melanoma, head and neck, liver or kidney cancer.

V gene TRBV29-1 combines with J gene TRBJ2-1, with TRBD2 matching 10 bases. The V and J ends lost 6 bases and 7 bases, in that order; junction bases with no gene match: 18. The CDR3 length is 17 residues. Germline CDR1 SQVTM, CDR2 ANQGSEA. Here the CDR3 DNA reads TGCAGCGTGGGCGGCAGAGCGGGGGGGCCATTAAGGAATGAGCAGTTCTTC. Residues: CSVGGRAGGPLRNEQFF.

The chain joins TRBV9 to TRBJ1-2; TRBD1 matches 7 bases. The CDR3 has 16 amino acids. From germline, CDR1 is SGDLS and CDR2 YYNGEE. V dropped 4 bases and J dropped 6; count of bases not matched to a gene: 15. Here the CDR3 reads CASSTQGGGAGHGYTF. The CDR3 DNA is TGTGCCAGCAGCACCCAGGGAGGGGGCGCCGGTCATGGCTACACCTTC.

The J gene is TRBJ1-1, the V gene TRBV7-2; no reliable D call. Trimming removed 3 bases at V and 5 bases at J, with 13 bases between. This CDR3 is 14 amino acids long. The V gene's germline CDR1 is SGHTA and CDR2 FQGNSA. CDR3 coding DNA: TGTGCCAGCAGCTTCTCAGCAGGAACAACTGAAGCTTTCTTT. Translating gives CASSFSAGTTEAFF. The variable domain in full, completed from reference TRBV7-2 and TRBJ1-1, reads GAGVSQSPSNKVTEKGKDVELRCDPISGHTALYWYRQSLGQGLEFLIYFQGNSAPDKSGLPSDRFSAERTGGSVSTLTIQRTQQEDSAVYLCASSFSAGTTEAFFGQGTRLTVV.

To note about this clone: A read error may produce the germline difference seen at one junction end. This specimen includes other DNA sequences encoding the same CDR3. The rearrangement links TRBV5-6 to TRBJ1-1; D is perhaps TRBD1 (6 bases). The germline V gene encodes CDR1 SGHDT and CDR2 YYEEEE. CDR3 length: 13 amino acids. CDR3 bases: TGCGCCAGCAGCCAACAGGGCCCCTTGGTAGCTTTCTTT. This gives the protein CASSQQGPLVAFF.

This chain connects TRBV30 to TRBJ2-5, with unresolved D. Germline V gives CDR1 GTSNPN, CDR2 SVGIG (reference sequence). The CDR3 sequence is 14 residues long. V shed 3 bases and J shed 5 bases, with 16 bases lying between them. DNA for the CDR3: TGTGCCTGGAGACAGCCCGGGCATAGGGAGACCCAGTACTTC. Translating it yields CAWRQPGHRETQYF. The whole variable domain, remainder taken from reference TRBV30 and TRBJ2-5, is SQTIHQWPATLVQPVGSPLSLECTVEGTSNPNLYWYRQAAGRGLQLLFYSVGIGQISSEVPQNLSASRPQDRQFILSSKKLLLSDSGFYLCAWRQPGHRETQYFGPGTRLLVL.

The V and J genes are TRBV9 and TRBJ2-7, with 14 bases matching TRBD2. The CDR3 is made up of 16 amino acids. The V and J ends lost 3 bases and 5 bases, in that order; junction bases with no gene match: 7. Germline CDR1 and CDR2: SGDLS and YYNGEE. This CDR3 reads CASSETSGRALNEQYF. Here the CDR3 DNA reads TGTGCCAGCAGCGAGACTAGCGGGAGGGCCCTCAACGAGCAGTACTTC.

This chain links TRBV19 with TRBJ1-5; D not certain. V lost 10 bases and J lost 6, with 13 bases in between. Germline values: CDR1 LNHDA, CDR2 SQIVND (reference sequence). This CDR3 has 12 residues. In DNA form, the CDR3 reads TGTGCCACCTCCCCCCCCAGTCAGCCCCAGCATTTT. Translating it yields CATSPPSQPQHF.

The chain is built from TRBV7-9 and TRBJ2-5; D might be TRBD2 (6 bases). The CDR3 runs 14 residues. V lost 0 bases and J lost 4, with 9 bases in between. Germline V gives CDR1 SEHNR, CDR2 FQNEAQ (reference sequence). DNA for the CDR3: TGTGCCAGCAGCTTAGCGCTCGGGGGAGAGACCCAGTACTTC. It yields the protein CASSLALGGETQYF. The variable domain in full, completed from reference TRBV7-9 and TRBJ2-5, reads DTGVSQNPRHKITKRGQNVTFRCDPISEHNRLYWYRQTLGQGPEFLTYFQNEAQLEKSRLLSDRFSAERPKGSFSTLEIQRTEQGDSAMYLCASSLALGGETQYFGPGTRLLVL.

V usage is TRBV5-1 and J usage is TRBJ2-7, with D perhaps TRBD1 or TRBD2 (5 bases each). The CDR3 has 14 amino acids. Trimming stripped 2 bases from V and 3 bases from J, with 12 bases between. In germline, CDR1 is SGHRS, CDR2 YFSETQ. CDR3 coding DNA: TGCGCCAGCAGCTTTCTCGGGGACGACTACGAGCAGTACTTC. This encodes CASSFLGDDYEQYF.

The CDR3 region has the DNA TGTGCCAGCAGCCCATCTTCCGGGACAGGGGGAGATACGCAGTATTTT. Translation: CASSPSSGTGGDTQYF. The chain recombines TRBV7-2 with TRBJ2-3, with 11 bases that match TRBD1. The CDR3 totals 16 residues. J lost 5 bases, V lost 5 bases, and 9 bases had no gene match. Germline CDR1 reads SGHTA; CDR2 reads FQGNSA.

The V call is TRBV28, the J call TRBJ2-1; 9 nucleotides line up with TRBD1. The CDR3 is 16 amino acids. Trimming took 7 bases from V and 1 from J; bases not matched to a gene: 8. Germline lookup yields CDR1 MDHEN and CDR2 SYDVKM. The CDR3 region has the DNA TGTGCCAGCATCTCACAGGGGGCCGGATCCTACAATGAGCAGTTCTTC. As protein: CASISQGAGSYNEQFF.

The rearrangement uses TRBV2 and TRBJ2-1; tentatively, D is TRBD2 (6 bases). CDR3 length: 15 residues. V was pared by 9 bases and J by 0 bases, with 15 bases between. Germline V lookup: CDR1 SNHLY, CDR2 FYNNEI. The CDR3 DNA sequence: TGTGCCAGTTTTATAGGGAGGCCCTCCTACAATGAGCAGTTCTTC. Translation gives CASFIGRPSYNEQFF.

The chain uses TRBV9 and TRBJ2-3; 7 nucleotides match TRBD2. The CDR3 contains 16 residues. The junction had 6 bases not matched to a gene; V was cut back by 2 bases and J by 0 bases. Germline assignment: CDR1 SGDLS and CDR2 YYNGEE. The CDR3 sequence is CASSVVAGLSTDTQYF. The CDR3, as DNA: TGTGCCAGCAGCGTGGTAGCGGGCCTTAGCACAGATACGCAGTATTTT.

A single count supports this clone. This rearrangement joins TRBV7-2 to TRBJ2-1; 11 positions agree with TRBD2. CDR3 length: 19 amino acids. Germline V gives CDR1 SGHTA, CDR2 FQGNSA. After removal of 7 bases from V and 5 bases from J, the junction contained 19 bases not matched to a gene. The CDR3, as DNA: TGTGCCAGCATCTCGGGGGACCCGTGGGGACTAGCGGTCGACAATGAGCAGTTCTTC. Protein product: CASISGDPWGLAVDNEQFF.

The CDR3 reads CASSGYRDTSYNEQFF. In DNA form, the CDR3 reads TGTGCCAGCAGCGGGTACCGGGACACCTCCTACAATGAGCAGTTCTTC. The chain employs TRBV9 and TRBJ2-1; weak D call: TRBD1 (6 bases). CDR1 SGDLS and CDR2 YYNGEE come from the germline V gene. Between the trimmed V and J ends, which lost 3 bases and 0 bases, there was a span of 13 bases. The CDR3 sequence is 16 residues long.

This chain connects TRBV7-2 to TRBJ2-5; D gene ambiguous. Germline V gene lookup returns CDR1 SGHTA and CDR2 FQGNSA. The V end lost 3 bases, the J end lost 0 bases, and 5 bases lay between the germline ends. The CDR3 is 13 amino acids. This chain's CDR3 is CASSFNYQETQYF. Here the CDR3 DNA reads TGTGCCAGCAGCTTTAACTACCAAGAGACCCAGTACTTC.

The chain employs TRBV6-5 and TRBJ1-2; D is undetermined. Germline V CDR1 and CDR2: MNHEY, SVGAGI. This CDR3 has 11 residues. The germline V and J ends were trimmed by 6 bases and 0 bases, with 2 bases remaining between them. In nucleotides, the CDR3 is TGTGCCAGCAGGACTAACTATGGCTACACCTTC. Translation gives CASRTNYGYTF.

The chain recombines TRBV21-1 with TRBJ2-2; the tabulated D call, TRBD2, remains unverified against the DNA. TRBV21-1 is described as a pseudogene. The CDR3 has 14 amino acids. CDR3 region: CASSRKRWTGELFF. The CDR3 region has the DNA TGTGCCAGCAGTCGCAAGCGGTGGACCGGGGAGCTGTTTTTT.

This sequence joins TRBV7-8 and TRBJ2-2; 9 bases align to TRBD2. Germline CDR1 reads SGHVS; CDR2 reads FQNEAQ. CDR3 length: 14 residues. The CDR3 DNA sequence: TGTGTGGGCCGGCGGGGGGGAAATACCGGGGAGCTGTTTTTT. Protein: CVGRRGGNTGELFF. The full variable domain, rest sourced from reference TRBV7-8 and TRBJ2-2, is GAGVSQSPRYKVAKRGQDVALRCDPISGHVSLFWYQQALGQGPEFLTYFQNEAQLDKSGLPSDRFFAERPEGSVSTLKIQRTQQEDSAVYLCVGRRGGNTGELFFGEGSRLTVL.

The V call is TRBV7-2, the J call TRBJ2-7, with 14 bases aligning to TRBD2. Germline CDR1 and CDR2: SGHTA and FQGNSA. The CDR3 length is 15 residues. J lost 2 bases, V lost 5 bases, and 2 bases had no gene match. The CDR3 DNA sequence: TGTGCCAGCAGCCGACTAGCGGGAGGGCCCTACGAGCAGTACTTC. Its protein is CASSRLAGGPYEQYF.

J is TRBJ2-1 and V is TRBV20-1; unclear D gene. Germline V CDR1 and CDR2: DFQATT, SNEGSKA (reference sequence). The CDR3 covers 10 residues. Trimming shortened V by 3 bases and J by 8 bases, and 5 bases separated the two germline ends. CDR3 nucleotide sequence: TGCAGTGCTAGGACTTATGAGCAGTTCTTC. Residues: CSARTYEQFF.

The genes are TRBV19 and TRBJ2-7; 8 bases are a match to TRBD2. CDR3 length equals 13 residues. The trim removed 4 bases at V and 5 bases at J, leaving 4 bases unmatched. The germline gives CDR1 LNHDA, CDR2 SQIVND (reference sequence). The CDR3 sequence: CASSSGRYHEQYF. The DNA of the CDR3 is TGTGCCAGTAGTAGCGGGAGGTACCACGAGCAGTACTTC.

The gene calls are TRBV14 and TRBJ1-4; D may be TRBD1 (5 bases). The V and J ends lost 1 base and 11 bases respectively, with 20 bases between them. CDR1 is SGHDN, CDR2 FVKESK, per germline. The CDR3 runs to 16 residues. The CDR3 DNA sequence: TGTGCCAGCAGCCAAGTTCGGGGCAGGGCCCCTGGGAAACTGTTTTTT. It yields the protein CASSQVRGRAPGKLFF.

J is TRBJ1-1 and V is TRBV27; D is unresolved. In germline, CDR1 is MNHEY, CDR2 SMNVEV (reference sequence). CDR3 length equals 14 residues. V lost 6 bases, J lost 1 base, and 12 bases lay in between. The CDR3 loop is CASSSHGPNTEAFF. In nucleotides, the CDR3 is TGTGCCAGCAGCTCTCACGGCCCGAACACTGAAGCTTTCTTT.

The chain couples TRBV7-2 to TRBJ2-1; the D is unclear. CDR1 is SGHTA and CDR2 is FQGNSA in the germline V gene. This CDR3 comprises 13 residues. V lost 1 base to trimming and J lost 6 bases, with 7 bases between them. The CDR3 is CASSLGRLNEQFF. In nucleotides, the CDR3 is TGTGCCAGCAGCTTAGGCCGTCTCAATGAGCAGTTCTTC.

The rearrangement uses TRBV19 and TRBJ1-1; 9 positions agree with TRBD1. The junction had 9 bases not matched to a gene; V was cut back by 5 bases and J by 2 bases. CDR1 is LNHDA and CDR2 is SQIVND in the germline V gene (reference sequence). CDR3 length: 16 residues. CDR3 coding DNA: TGTGCCAGTAGTTCCGGGACAGGGAGGGGAAACACTGAAGCTTTCTTT. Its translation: CASSSGTGRGNTEAFF.

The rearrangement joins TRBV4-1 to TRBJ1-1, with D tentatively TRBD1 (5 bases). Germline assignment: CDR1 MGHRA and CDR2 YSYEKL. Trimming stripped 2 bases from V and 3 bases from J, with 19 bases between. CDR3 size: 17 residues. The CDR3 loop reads CASSQHRITRGDTEAFF. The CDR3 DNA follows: TGCGCCAGCAGCCAACACAGGATAACTAGAGGGGACACTGAAGCTTTCTTT.

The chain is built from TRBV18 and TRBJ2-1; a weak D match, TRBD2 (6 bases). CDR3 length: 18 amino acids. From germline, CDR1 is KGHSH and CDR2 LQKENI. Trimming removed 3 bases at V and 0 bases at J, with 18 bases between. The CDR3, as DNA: TGTGCCAGCTCACCTCGTCGGAGGGATAGGAACTCCTACAATGAGCAGTTCTTC. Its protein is CASSPRRRDRNSYNEQFF.

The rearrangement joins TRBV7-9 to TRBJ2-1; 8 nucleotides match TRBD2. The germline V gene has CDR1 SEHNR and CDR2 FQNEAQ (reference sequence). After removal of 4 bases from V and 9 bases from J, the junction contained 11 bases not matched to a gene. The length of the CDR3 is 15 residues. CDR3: CASSWDAGGSGEQFF. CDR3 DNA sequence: TGTGCCAGCAGCTGGGATGCGGGGGGCTCGGGTGAGCAGTTCTTC.

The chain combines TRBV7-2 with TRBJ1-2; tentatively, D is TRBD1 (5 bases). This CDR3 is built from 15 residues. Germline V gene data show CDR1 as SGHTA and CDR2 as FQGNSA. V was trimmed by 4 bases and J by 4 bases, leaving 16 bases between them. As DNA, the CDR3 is TGTGCCAGCAGCTACCGGGGAGAAAGGGGCTATGGCTACACCTTC. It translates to CASSYRGERGYGYTF.